These 8 T cell receptor beta chains were all obtained from the same sample, sequenced in a study of control samples from healthy donors and cancer patients. The method was immunoSEQ multiplex PCR; TCRdb's version includes in-frame clones alone and lacks a portion of them. The table shows tens of thousands of clones, with about 80% occurring only once. Source material: blood. The receptors originated from a man aged 50 or older in good health.

V gene TRBV14 combines with J gene TRBJ2-1; D unclear. The CDR3 is made up of 12 amino acids. Germline-derived CDR1 and CDR2 are SGHDN and FVKESK. Trimming pared 4 bases from V and 10 bases from J, leaving 11 bases between. The CDR3 DNA reads as TGTGCCAGCAGCCGAACCCCAGGAGAGCAGTTCTTC. Protein sequence: CASSRTPGEQFF.

The rearrangement joins TRBV30 to TRBJ2-2, with TRBD1 matching 7 bases. The CDR3 extends over 14 amino acids. Trimming cost V 1 base and J 3 bases; bases outside gene matches: 2. Germline values: CDR1 GTSNPN, CDR2 SVGIG (reference sequence). This chain's CDR3 is CAWSGQGDTGELFF. DNA for the CDR3: TGTGCCTGGAGTGGACAGGGCGACACCGGGGAGCTGTTTTTT. Full variable domain (remainder filled in from reference TRBV30 and TRBJ2-2): SQTIHQWPATLVQPVGSPLSLECTVEGTSNPNLYWYRQAAGRGLQLLFYSVGIGQISSEVPQNLSASRPQDRQFILSSKKLLLSDSGFYLCAWSGQGDTGELFFGEGSRLTVL.

The V call is TRBV28, the J call TRBJ1-2; D not resolved. Trimming shortened V by 6 bases and J by 3 bases, and 8 bases separated the two germline ends. Germline values: CDR1 MDHEN, CDR2 SYDVKM. This CDR3 has 12 amino acids. CDR3 bases: TGTGCCAGCAGAGAAGAAGACTATGGCTACACCTTC. Protein product: CASREEDYGYTF.

This clone turned up a few times. The chain uses TRBV2 and TRBJ2-7; the D gene is possibly TRBD1 (5 bases). The CDR3 runs to 12 residues. From germline, CDR1 is SNHLY and CDR2 FYNNEI. Trimming left V 8 bases short and J 2 bases short, with 10 bases between. The chain's CDR3 is CASGRGTYEQYF. The CDR3 DNA reads as TGTGCCAGCGGAAGGGGAACCTACGAGCAGTACTTC.

Here the CDR3 reads CASGVDTSRNQPQHF. Here the CDR3 DNA reads TGTGCCAGCGGGGTGGATACGTCTCGCAATCAGCCCCAGCATTTT. The V call is TRBV2, the J call TRBJ1-5; no reliable D call. The germline CDR1 and CDR2 sequences are SNHLY and FYNNEI. This CDR3 comprises 15 residues. Trimming removed 8 bases from V and 2 bases from J, with 16 bases in between.

The V and J genes are TRBV24-1 and TRBJ2-3, with D uncertain. CDR1 KGHDR and CDR2 SFDVKD come from the germline V gene. The CDR3 totals 17 residues. The V gene lost 1 base and the J gene lost 0 bases, with 13 bases spanning the gap. CDR3 nucleotide sequence: TGTGCCACCAGTGATTTCGGCCAGTCTATGAGCACAGATACGCAGTATTTT. This translates into CATSDFGQSMSTDTQYF.

This chain joins TRBV28 and TRBJ2-7, with a tentative D call TRBD1 (5 bases). CDR3 length equals 15 residues. Trimming cost V 7 bases and J 5 bases, with 21 bases left between them. Germline V gene sequence: CDR1 MDHEN, CDR2 SYDVKM. CDR3 sequence reads: CASKKPGFSVDEQYF. The CDR3 DNA sequence: TGTGCCAGCAAGAAGCCAGGGTTTTCTGTCGACGAGCAGTACTTC.

The genes are TRBV12-3 or TRBV12-4 and TRBJ1-2, with a weak D call TRBD1 (6 bases). CDR3 length: 13 residues. V gave up 5 bases and J gave up 8 bases, with 15 bases separating them. In DNA, the CDR3 is TGTGCCAGCAGTGGACATGAGACAGGAGGCTACACCTTC. Protein: CASSGHETGGYTF.